This is a list of T cell receptor beta chains from one sample in a study of blood T cell repertoires in COVID-19. TCRdb's copy holds only in-frame clones and misses some; the assay was immunoSEQ multiplex PCR. The repertoire holds more than 60,000 clones, with around 90% as singletons. The sample taken for sequencing was peripheral blood. These receptors came from a man in his forties or fifties with acute or convalescent COVID-19. Both conserved end residues are part of each CDR3. D genes are given only for firm matches. The listing skips clone size in some rows; elsewhere it reads once, few, many or a size class.

J: TRBJ2-1; D: NA; size: NA; V: TRBV5-1; DNA: TGCGCCAGCAAAGGGGCCGACAATGAGCAGTTCTTC; CDR3: CASKGADNEQFF
J: TRBJ1-1; D: TRBD1; size: NA; V: TRBV7-6; DNA: TGTGCCAGCAGCTTAGAAAGGGGGCGGGTCACTGAAGCTTTCTTT; CDR3: CASSLERGRVTEAFF
J: TRBJ2-3; D: NA; size: NA; V: TRBV15; DNA: TGTGCCACCAGCCGTCTGAGCACAGATACGCAGTATTTT; CDR3: CATSRLSTDTQYF
J: TRBJ1-5; D: NA; size: NA; V: TRBV24-1; DNA: TGTGCCACCGCGCGCCATAAAACTGAACGGAGCAATCAGCCCCAGCATTTT; CDR3: CATARHKTERSNQPQHF
J: TRBJ2-5; D: NA; size: NA; V: TRBV7-9; DNA: TGTGCCAGCAGCCTTCCCCCGGGACAAGAGACCCAGTACTTC; CDR3: CASSLPPGQETQYF
J: TRBJ2-1; D: TRBD2; size: NA; V: TRBV4-3; DNA: TGCGCCAGCCGCCCCGCTCTCCTAGCGGGGGACCGGCAGTTCTTC; CDR3: CASRPALLAGDRQFF
J: TRBJ2-3; D: TRBD2; size: NA; V: TRBV10-3; DNA: TGTGCCATTAAAACTAGCGAGGAAGGGGATACGCAGTATTTT; CDR3: CAIKTSEEGDTQYF
J: TRBJ2-7; D: TRBD2; size: NA; V: TRBV27; DNA: TGTGCCAGCAGGATAGCCAGACTAGCGGGCCCCACGATTTACTTC; CDR3: CASRIARLAGPTIYF
J: TRBJ2-1; D: NA; size: NA; V: TRBV11-2; DNA: TGTGCCAGCAGCCCTCTAGCGTATGAGCAGTTCTTC; CDR3: CASSPLAYEQFF
J: TRBJ2-3; D: TRBD2; size: NA; V: TRBV30; DNA: TGTGCCTGGAGTGTGAGGCGGACTAGCGGGAGGGGGGATACGCAGTATTTT; CDR3: CAWSVRRTSGRGDTQYF
J: TRBJ1-1; D: NA; size: NA; V: TRBV2; DNA: TGTGCCAGCATTTCCCGACAGTACACTGAAGCTTTCTTT; CDR3: CASISRQYTEAFF
J: TRBJ2-3; D: TRBD2; size: NA; V: TRBV9; DNA: TGTGCCAGCACAAGCGGGGGGAGCACAGATACGCAGTATTTT; CDR3: CASTSGGSTDTQYF
J: TRBJ1-2; D: TRBD1; size: NA; V: TRBV6-6; DNA: TGTGCCAGCAGTTACTCGACGACAGGGAACTATGGCTACACCTTC; CDR3: CASSYSTTGNYGYTF
J: TRBJ2-7; D: NA; size: once; V: TRBV21-1; DNA: TGTGCCAGCAGCGACCGCACAGGGGGCATGTACGAGCAGTACTTC; CDR3: CASSDRTGGMYEQYF
J: TRBJ2-5; D: TRBD2; size: NA; V: TRBV5-4; DNA: TGTGCCACCAGACTAGCGGGAGGGCCGGAGACCCAGTACTTC; CDR3: CATRLAGGPETQYF
J: TRBJ2-1; D: TRBD2; size: NA; V: TRBV10-3; DNA: TGTGCCATCAGTGGGTCTAGCGGGAGTTTATTTTACAATGAGCAGTTCTTC; CDR3: CAISGSSGSLFYNEQFF
J: TRBJ2-7; D: TRBD2; size: NA; V: TRBV5-1; DNA: TGCGCCAGCAGCCCTACTAGCGGTTACGAGCAGTACTTC; CDR3: CASSPTSGYEQYF
J: TRBJ2-6; D: TRBD1; size: NA; V: TRBV9; DNA: TGTGCCAGCAGCGTAGGAGAGGACAGGTTCTCTGGGGCCAACGTCCTGACTTTC; CDR3: CASSVGEDRFSGANVLTF
J: TRBJ2-7; D: TRBD1; size: NA; V: TRBV18; DNA: TGTGCCAGCTCACCCCGACAGGGGGATGGCGAGCAGTACTTC; CDR3: CASSPRQGDGEQYF
J: TRBJ2-3; D: NA; size: NA; V: TRBV7-2; DNA: TGTGCCAGCAGCTCTCCCCCGGCGGTCACGCAGTATTTT; CDR3: CASSSPPAVTQYF
J: TRBJ1-1; D: TRBD1; size: NA; V: TRBV6-6; DNA: TGTGCCAGCAGCACAACAGGGGCCATGAACACTGAAGCTTTCTTT; CDR3: CASSTTGAMNTEAFF
J: TRBJ2-1; D: TRBD2; size: NA; V: TRBV5-1; DNA: TGCGCCAGCAGCCCGGGACTAGCGGGAGTCGATGAGCAGTTCTTC; CDR3: CASSPGLAGVDEQFF
J: TRBJ2-7; D: NA; size: NA; V: TRBV6-5; DNA: TGTGCCAGCAGCAAATACGGGGAAAAACCCTACGAGCAGTACTTC; CDR3: CASSKYGEKPYEQYF
J: TRBJ2-3; D: TRBD2; size: once; V: TRBV12-3/TRBV12-4; DNA: TGTGCCAGCTGGGCGGGAGCAGATACGCAGTATTTT; CDR3: CASWAGADTQYF
J: TRBJ2-7; D: NA; size: once; V: TRBV28; DNA: TGTGCCAGCAGTTCATCCGGGGACTACGAGCAGTACTTC; CDR3: CASSSSGDYEQYF
J: TRBJ2-3; D: NA; size: NA; V: TRBV6-1; DNA: TGTGCCAGCAGTGAAACCCTTTTTAGCGACGCAGATACGCAGTATTTT; CDR3: CASSETLFSDADTQYF
J: TRBJ2-7; D: NA; size: NA; V: TRBV6-5; DNA: TGTGCCAGCAGAGGCAGTGGGGGACAAAAATACGAGCAGTACTTC; CDR3: CASRGSGGQKYEQYF
J: TRBJ1-2; D: TRBD1; size: NA; V: TRBV29-1; DNA: TGCAGCGTTCTCGGGACAGCCTATGGCTACACCTTC; CDR3: CSVLGTAYGYTF
J: TRBJ2-1; D: NA; size: NA; V: TRBV5-6; DNA: TGTGCCAGCTCCATGCTAGCAGGCGATGAGCAGTTCTTC; CDR3: CASSMLAGDEQFF
J: TRBJ1-2; D: TRBD1; size: NA; V: TRBV6-5; DNA: TGTGCCAGCAACGTAGACAGGGACGGAGGCTACACCTTC; CDR3: CASNVDRDGGYTF
J: TRBJ1-4; D: TRBD1; size: few; V: TRBV30; DNA: TGTGCCTGGAGCAGGGGGCGAGGAGCAACTAATGAAAAACTGTTTTTT; CDR3: CAWSRGRGATNEKLFF
J: TRBJ2-7; D: TRBD1; size: NA; V: TRBV18; DNA: TGTGCCAGCTCACCGCCGGGACAGGGGTACGAGCAGTACTTC; CDR3: CASSPPGQGYEQYF
J: TRBJ2-3; D: NA; size: NA; V: TRBV11-2; DNA: TGTGCCAGCAGCTTAACCGGGCAGGGAATGGGAGATACGCAGTATTTT; CDR3: CASSLTGQGMGDTQYF
J: TRBJ1-5; D: NA; size: NA; V: TRBV6-2/TRBV6-3; DNA: TGTGCCAGCAGTCCCCATGGGGAGGGTCATCAGCCCCAGCATTTT; CDR3: CASSPHGEGHQPQHF
J: TRBJ2-7; D: NA; size: NA; V: TRBV7-9; DNA: TGTGCCAGCAGCCAAACAGGGCTAGCGGTGTCCTACGAGCAGTACTTC; CDR3: CASSQTGLAVSYEQYF
J: TRBJ1-1; D: NA; size: NA; V: TRBV19; DNA: TGTGCCAGTAGTTTGCAGGGATTCAACACTGAAGCTTTCTTT; CDR3: CASSLQGFNTEAFF
J: TRBJ1-3; D: TRBD1; size: NA; V: TRBV3-1/TRBV3-2; DNA: TGTGCCAGCAGCCAAGGACAGGGGGCTCCTGGAAACACCATATATTTT; CDR3: CASSQGQGAPGNTIYF